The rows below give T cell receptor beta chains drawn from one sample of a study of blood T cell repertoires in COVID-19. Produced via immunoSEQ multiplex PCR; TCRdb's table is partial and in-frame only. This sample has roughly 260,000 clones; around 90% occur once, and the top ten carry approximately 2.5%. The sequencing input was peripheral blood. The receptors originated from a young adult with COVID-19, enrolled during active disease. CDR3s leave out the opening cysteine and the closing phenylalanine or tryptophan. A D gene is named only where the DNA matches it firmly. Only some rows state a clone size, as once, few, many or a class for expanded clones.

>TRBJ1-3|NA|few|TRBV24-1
ATSDSSFSGNTIY
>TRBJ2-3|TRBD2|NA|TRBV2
ASIRGGLDFSTDTQY
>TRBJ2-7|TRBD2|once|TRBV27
ASSPTGLNIYEQY
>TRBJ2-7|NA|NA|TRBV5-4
ASSLPSRGEQY
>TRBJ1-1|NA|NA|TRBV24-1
ATSDLLGASNTEAF
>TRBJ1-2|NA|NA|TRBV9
ASSPAGVNYGYT
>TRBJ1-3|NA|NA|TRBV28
ASSPGASSGNTIY
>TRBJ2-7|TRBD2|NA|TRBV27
ASSPRIWEGSYEQY
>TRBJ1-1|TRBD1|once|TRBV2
ASSVRTGQVNTEAF
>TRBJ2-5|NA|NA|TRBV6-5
ASSNWGGARETQY
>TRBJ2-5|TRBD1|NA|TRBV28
ASQDRGGPETQY
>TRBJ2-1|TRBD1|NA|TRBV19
ASSHQGADRFNEQF
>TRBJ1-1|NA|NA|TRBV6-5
AAWTDPTEAF
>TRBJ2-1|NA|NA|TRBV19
ASRIGGPYNEQF
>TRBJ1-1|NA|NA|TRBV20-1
SAGNQGEAF
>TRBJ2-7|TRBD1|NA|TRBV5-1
ASSSWTGVRYEQY
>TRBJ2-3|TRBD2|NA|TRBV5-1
ASRGAAGVADTQY
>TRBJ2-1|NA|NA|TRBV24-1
ATSDLRKDLGSNEQF
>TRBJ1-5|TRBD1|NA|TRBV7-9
ASSPGTGQGKQPQH
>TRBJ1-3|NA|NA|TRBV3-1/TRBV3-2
ASSRLNSGNTIY
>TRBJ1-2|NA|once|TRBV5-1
ASSLGWATEGGYT
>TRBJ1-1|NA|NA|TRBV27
ASSLSRGTEAF
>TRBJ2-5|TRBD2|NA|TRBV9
ASSPAGSSSPKTQY
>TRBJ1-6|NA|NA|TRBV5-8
ASSPGGSPLH
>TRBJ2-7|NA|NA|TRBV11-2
ASSSWGFYEQY
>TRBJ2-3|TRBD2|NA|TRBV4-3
ASSQKGGGSGYTQY
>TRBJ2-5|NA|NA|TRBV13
ASSLGGGLEVETQY
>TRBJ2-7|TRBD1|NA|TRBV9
ASSVGQGAQAFYEQY
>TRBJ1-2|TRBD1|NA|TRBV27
ASSRFSTGGQANYGYT
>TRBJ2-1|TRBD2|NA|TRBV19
ASSLLSGELQF
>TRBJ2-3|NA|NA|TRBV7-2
ASSHAGTPTDTQY
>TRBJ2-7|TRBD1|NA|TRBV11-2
ASSRDRGNYEQY
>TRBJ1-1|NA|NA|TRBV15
ATSRDRGQIGAF
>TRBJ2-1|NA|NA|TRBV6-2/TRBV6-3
ASSYGLLLGEQF
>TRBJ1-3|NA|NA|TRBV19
ASSPAGNTIY
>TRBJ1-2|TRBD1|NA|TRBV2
ARRQGPNYGYT
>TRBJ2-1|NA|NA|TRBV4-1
ASSQDGADNEQF
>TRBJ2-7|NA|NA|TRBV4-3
ASSQHNRPSYEQY
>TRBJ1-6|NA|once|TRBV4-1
ASSQVGGIVNSPLH
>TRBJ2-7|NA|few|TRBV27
ASSLNREYEQY
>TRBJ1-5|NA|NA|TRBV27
ASSLSYIPGSYSNQPQH
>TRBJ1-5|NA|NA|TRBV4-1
ASSQDRVTRAVNQPQH
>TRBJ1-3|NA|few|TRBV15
ATSRDGALSSGNTIY
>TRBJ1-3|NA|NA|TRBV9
ASSVEPGQPSSGNTIY
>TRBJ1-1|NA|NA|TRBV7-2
ASSLSGTRNTEAF
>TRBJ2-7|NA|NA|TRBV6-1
ASSEVQYSAYEQY
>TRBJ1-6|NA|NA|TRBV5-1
ASSKQGRYNSPLH
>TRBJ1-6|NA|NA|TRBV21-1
ASSKKPHRGNSPLH
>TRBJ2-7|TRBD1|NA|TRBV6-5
ASRHTPGGSYEQY
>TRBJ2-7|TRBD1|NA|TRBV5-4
ASSLETTGSSYEQY
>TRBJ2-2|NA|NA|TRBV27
ASTDLTSTGELF
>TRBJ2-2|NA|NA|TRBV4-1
ASSPLGEKDTGELF
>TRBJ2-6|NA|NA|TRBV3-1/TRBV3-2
ASSHLSGANVLT
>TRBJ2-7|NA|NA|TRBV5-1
ASRPGLNYEQY
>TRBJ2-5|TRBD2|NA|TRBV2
ASRWTSGREETQY
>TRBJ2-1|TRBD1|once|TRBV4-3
ASSQDLTGQGFNEQF